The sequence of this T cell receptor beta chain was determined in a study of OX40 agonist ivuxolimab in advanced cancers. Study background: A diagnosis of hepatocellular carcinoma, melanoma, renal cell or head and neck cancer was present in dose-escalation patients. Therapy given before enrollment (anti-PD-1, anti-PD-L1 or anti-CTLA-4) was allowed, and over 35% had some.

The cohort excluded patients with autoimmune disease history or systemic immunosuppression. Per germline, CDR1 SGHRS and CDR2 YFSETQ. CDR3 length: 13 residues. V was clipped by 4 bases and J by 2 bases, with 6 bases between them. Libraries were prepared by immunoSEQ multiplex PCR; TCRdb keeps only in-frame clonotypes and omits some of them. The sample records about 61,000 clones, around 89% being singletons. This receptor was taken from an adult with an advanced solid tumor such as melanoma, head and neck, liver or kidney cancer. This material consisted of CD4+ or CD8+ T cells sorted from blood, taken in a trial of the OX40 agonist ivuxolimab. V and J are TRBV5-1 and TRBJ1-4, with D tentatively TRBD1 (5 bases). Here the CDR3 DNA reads TGCGCCAGCAGCAGGGACACTAATGAAAAACTGTTTTTT. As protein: CASSRDTNEKLFF. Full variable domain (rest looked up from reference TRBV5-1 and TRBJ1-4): KAGVTQTPRYLIKTRGQQVTLSCSPISGHRSVSWYQQTPGQGLQFLFEYFSETQRNKGNFPGRFSGRQFSNSRSEMNVSTLELGDSALYLCASSRDTNEKLFFGSGTQLSVL.